Each of the 2 T cell receptor beta chains below was sequenced from the same sample in a study of PD-L1 blockade in urothelial cancer. Specified time point: pretreatment peripheral blood. Clones were read by immunoSEQ multiplex PCR, and TCRdb kept only the in-frame ones, dropping some. The sample consists of roughly 56,000 clones, approximately 86% of them appearing once. Sequences were derived from PBMCs, sampled around atezolizumab (anti-PD-L1) treatment. These receptors all stem from a man in his 60s with urothelial cancer.

The chain combines TRBV4-1 with TRBJ2-1, with D possibly matching TRBD1 (5 bases). The germline V gene has CDR1 MGHRA and CDR2 YSYEKL. Deletions cut 0 bases from V and 0 bases from J, with 12 bases between. The CDR3 contains 17 residues. This CDR3 is CASSQDATASSYNEQFF. The CDR3 DNA follows: TGCGCCAGCAGCCAAGACGCGACAGCGAGCTCCTACAATGAGCAGTTCTTC.

The V call is TRBV13, the J call TRBJ2-6, with TRBD2 matching over 13 bases. Looked up from germline, CDR1 is PRHDT and CDR2 is FYEKMQ (reference sequence). With V trimmed by 4 bases and J by 2 bases, 8 bases remained unmatched. The CDR3 is made up of 19 amino acids. In DNA form, the CDR3 reads TGTGCCAGCAGCTCTTCGACTAGCGGGAGGTCTGCTGGGGCCAACGTCCTGACTTTC. The encoded protein is CASSSSTSGRSAGANVLTF.